Each of the 29 T cell receptor beta chains below was sequenced from the same sample in a study of technical replicates of blood from a few donors. Assay: immunoSEQ multiplex PCR; the TCRdb copy retains only in-frame clones and omits some. This table holds around 53,000 clones, about 86% found once. The sample consisted of PBMCs. These receptors came from a human donor in good health. Some clones in this sample may be carry-over from other donors' samples.

CDR3 protein: CSVDRGLAGKETQYF. As DNA, the CDR3 is TGCAGCGTTGACCGGGGACTAGCGGGGAAGGAGACCCAGTACTTC. This sequence joins TRBV29-1 and TRBJ2-5; 13 bases agree with TRBD2. The germline CDR1 and CDR2 sequences are SQVTM and ANQGSEA. V was clipped by 3 bases and J by 5 bases; unmatched bases: 6. This CDR3 spans 15 amino acids.

The genes are TRBV27 and TRBJ2-7; TRBD2 might be the D (6 bases). CDR1 MNHEY and CDR2 SMNVEV come from the germline V gene (reference sequence). The CDR3 sequence is 13 residues long. Trimming stripped 5 bases from V and 3 bases from J, with 11 bases between. The chain's CDR3 is CASSVTSNYEQYF. CDR3 sequence (DNA): TGTGCCAGCAGTGTGACTAGTAACTACGAGCAGTACTTC.

The rearrangement links TRBV7-2 to TRBJ1-1; 7 bases are shared with TRBD1. This CDR3 spans 13 amino acids. Germline-derived CDR1 and CDR2 are SGHTA and FQGNSA. V was pared by 5 bases and J by 10 bases, with 10 bases of the junction left unmatched. The CDR3: CASSPYRGQIAFF. Here the CDR3 DNA reads TGTGCCAGCAGCCCTTACAGGGGTCAAATAGCTTTCTTT.

In nucleotides, the CDR3 is TGTGCCACCCTCGGGGTCGGACTCACTGAAGCTTTCTTT. It yields the protein CATLGVGLTEAFF. The genes are TRBV7-8 and TRBJ1-1; no clear D. The CDR3 runs to 13 residues. Germline assignment: CDR1 SGHVS and CDR2 FQNEAQ. The germline V and J ends were trimmed by 10 bases and 4 bases, with 16 bases remaining between them.

The V gene is TRBV9, the J gene TRBJ2-1; maybe TRBD1 (6 bases). CDR1 and CDR2 (germline): SGDLS, YYNGEE. The CDR3 sequence is 15 residues long. The ends were cut back, 0 bases at V and 9 bases at J, with 16 bases in the middle. CDR3 loop: CASSVGETGFSEQFF. As DNA, the CDR3 is TGTGCCAGCAGCGTAGGAGAGACAGGCTTCTCTGAGCAGTTCTTC.

The chain uses TRBV6-6 and TRBJ2-3, with D possibly matching TRBD1 (6 bases). CDR3 length: 15 amino acids. CDR1 and CDR2 (germline): MNHNY, SVGAGI (reference sequence). V was trimmed by 7 bases and J by 6 bases, leaving 20 bases between them. The CDR3 loop is CASIGGRISIDTQYF. The CDR3, as DNA: TGTGCCAGCATTGGGGGCCGAATTAGCATCGATACGCAGTATTTT.

J is TRBJ1-5 and V is TRBV7-2; tentatively, D is TRBD1 (6 bases). Trimming left V 7 bases short and J 6 bases short, with 13 bases between. Per the germline V gene, CDR1 is SGHTA and CDR2 is FQGNSA. There are 13 residues in the CDR3. The CDR3 loop reads CASTLTGSQPQHF. The CDR3, as DNA: TGTGCCAGCACCCTTACAGGGAGTCAGCCCCAGCATTTT.

V and J are TRBV7-8 and TRBJ2-5; 8 bases are a match to TRBD2. J lost 2 bases, V lost 2 bases, and 4 bases had no gene match. Germline CDR1 SGHVS, CDR2 FQNEAQ. CDR3 size: 15 residues. The CDR3 loop is CASSLIAGRQETQYF. CDR3 nucleotides: TGTGCCAGCAGCTTAATAGCGGGGCGTCAAGAGACCCAGTACTTC. Based on the CDR3 plus reference TRBV7-8 and TRBJ2-5, the full variable domain is GAGVSQSPRYKVAKRGQDVALRCDPISGHVSLFWYQQALGQGPEFLTYFQNEAQLDKSGLPSDRFFAERPEGSVSTLKIQRTQQEDSAVYLCASSLIAGRQETQYFGPGTRLLVL.

The chain couples TRBV4-2 to TRBJ1-5; D remains ambiguous. Trimming took 0 bases from V and 4 from J, leaving 13 bases between them. Germline V gene sequence: CDR1 LGHNA, CDR2 YNFKEQ. The CDR3 loop spans 16 amino acids. For the CDR3, the DNA is TGTGCCAGCAGCCAAGATCCCGCCCGGTCAAATCAGCCCCAGCATTTT. This codes for CASSQDPARSNQPQHF.

The rearrangement links TRBV30 to TRBJ2-7, with TRBD1 matching 9 bases. Per germline, CDR1 GTSNPN and CDR2 SVGIG (reference sequence). The J segment lost 2 bases and the V segment lost 2 bases, leaving 10 bases of the junction unmatched. The CDR3 has 16 amino acids. CDR3 residues: CAWSTPGTGLTYEQYF. In DNA, the CDR3 is TGTGCCTGGAGTACCCCCGGGACAGGGCTGACCTACGAGCAGTACTTC.

The chain combines TRBV4-3 with TRBJ2-1; D is uncertain. Trimming cost V 0 bases and J 7 bases, with 13 bases left between them. Germline V gives CDR1 LGHNA, CDR2 YSLEER. The CDR3 length is 15 residues. Written as DNA, the CDR3 is TGCGCCAGCAGCCAAGAAATATTACTCAATAATGAGCAGTTCTTC. It translates to CASSQEILLNNEQFF.

This chain connects TRBV19 to TRBJ2-5; 10 nucleotides align to TRBD1. Losses at the gene ends were 6 bases for V and 4 bases for J; bases not matched to a gene: 5. Germline CDR1 and CDR2: LNHDA and SQIVND (reference sequence). The CDR3 totals 14 residues. As DNA, the CDR3 is TGTGCCAGTAGCAGACAGGGGGCTTTAGAGACCCAGTACTTC. This codes for CASSRQGALETQYF. The whole variable domain, filled in from reference TRBV19 and TRBJ2-5, reads DGGITQSPKYLFRKEGQNVTLSCEQNLNHDAMYWYRQDPGQGLRLIYYSQIVNDFQKGDIAEGYSVSREKKESFPLTVTSAQKNPTAFYLCASSRQGALETQYFGPGTRLLVL.

The chain uses TRBV4-3 and TRBJ2-2; no clear D gene. Germline CDR1 LGHNA, CDR2 YSLEER. V lost 1 base and J lost 7, with 7 bases in between. The CDR3 is 13 residues long. The CDR3 loop is CASSQVSSGELFF. CDR3 nucleotide sequence: TGCGCCAGCAGCCAAGTCTCTAGCGGGGAGCTGTTTTTT.

CDR3 residues: CASSLIAGQGLLDTQYF. The CDR3 nucleotides are TGCGCCAGCAGCTTGATTGCGGGGCAAGGGCTGTTGGATACGCAGTATTTT. J is TRBJ2-3 and V is TRBV5-1; perhaps TRBD2 as D (6 bases). The CDR3 consists of 17 residues. Germline V CDR1 and CDR2: SGHRS, YFSETQ. Trimming pared 1 base from V and 6 bases from J, leaving 21 bases between.

This clone was counted only a few times. V gene TRBV6-1 combines with J gene TRBJ1-5; D remains ambiguous. Trimming removed 6 bases at V and 0 bases at J, with 12 bases between. CDR1 and CDR2 (germline): MNHNS, SASEGT. There are 15 residues in the CDR3. In nucleotides, the CDR3 is TGTGCCAGCAGGGCGGAACCCTATAGCAATCAGCCCCAGCATTTT. It yields the protein CASRAEPYSNQPQHF.

The rearrangement joins TRBV4-3 to TRBJ2-5, with TRBD2 matching over 7 bases. Germline lookup yields CDR1 LGHNA and CDR2 YSLEER. The ends lost 0 bases at V and 5 bases at J; junction bases unmatched: 6. The CDR3 spans 15 residues. This chain's CDR3 is CASSQESGVMETQYF. The CDR3 DNA reads TGCGCCAGCAGCCAAGAAAGCGGGGTAATGGAGACCCAGTACTTC.

The chain has TRBV19 and TRBJ2-7; TRBD1 aligns across 9 bases. Germline trimming cut 11 bases from V and 6 bases from J; bases unmatched to any gene: 8. This CDR3 region has 12 residues. Per germline, CDR1 LNHDA and CDR2 SQIVND (reference sequence). Here the CDR3 DNA reads TGTGCCGCCGGGACAGGGTGGGGCGAGCAGTACTTC. Translation gives CAAGTGWGEQYF.

The V gene is TRBV18, the J gene TRBJ2-1; possible D gene TRBD2, 5 bases. V lost 4 bases to trimming and J lost 0 bases, with 10 bases between them. This CDR3 has 15 amino acids. Germline V lookup: CDR1 KGHSH, CDR2 LQKENI. In nucleotides, the CDR3 is TGTGCCAGCTCACGGACTTCGGACTCCTACAATGAGCAGTTCTTC. It encodes CASSRTSDSYNEQFF. The full variable domain, completed using reference TRBV18 and TRBJ2-1, is NAGVMQNPRHLVRRRGQEARLRCSPMKGHSHVYWYRQLPEEGLKFMVYLQKENIIDESGMPKERFSAEFPKEGPSILRIQQVVRGDSAAYFCASSRTSDSYNEQFFGPGTRLTVL.

The CDR3 region has the DNA TGTGCCAGCTCTACGGCGGTGAGAGGGGCCAACGTCCTGACTTTC. Its translation: CASSTAVRGANVLTF. J is TRBJ2-6 and V is TRBV19; D remains unclear. The CDR3 is 15 amino acids. Trimming took 9 bases from V and 4 from J, leaving 16 bases between them. Germline-derived CDR1 and CDR2 are LNHDA and SQIVND (reference sequence).

V and J are TRBV9 and TRBJ2-7; TRBD2 matches at 10 bases. Germline CDR1 and CDR2: SGDLS and YYNGEE. The CDR3 runs 14 residues. The V segment lost 3 bases and the J segment 6 bases; nucleotides outside the gene matches: 6. Written as DNA, the CDR3 is TGTGCCAGCAGCGACAAGCGGGAGGGCCCCGAGCAGTACTTC. Translation: CASSDKREGPEQYF. The whole variable domain, filled in from reference TRBV9 and TRBJ2-7, reads DSGVTQTPKHLITATGQRVTLRCSPRSGDLSVYWYQQSLDQGLQFLIQYYNGEERAKGNILERFSAQQFPDLHSELNLSSLELGDSALYFCASSDKREGPEQYFGPGTRLTVT.

The gene calls are TRBV7-9 and TRBJ2-7, with TRBD2 identical over 9 bases. Germline V CDR1 and CDR2: SEHNR, FQNEAQ (reference sequence). This CDR3 contains 15 residues. V shed 4 bases and J 7 bases; nucleotides not matched to a gene: 11. CDR3 coding DNA: TGTGCCAGCAGCTGGTTTAGCGGGGGAGCGGGGGAGCAGTACTTC. It codes for CASSWFSGGAGEQYF. Full variable domain (remainder filled in from reference TRBV7-9 and TRBJ2-7): DTGVSQNPRHKITKRGQNVTFRCDPISEHNRLYWYRQTLGQGPEFLTYFQNEAQLEKSRLLSDRFSAERPKGSFSTLEIQRTEQGDSAMYLCASSWFSGGAGEQYFGPGTRLTVT.

The chain joins TRBV5-1 to TRBJ2-5; TRBD2 matches at 8 bases. The CDR3 is 13 residues long. Germline V gene lookup returns CDR1 SGHRS and CDR2 YFSETQ. With 4 bases clipped from V and 4 bases from J, the junction kept 3 bases outside the gene matches. The chain's CDR3 is CASSPGGGETQYF. The CDR3 DNA reads TGCGCCAGCAGCCCGGGAGGGGGAGAGACCCAGTACTTC.

V is TRBV27 and J is TRBJ1-5; D gene uncertain. The V end was cut by 5 bases, the J end by 3 bases, with 5 bases between. Germline loops: CDR1 MNHEY, CDR2 SMNVEV (reference sequence). The CDR3 extends over 12 amino acids. CDR3 DNA sequence: TGTGCCAGCAGTCTCCTCAATCAGCCCCAGCATTTT. It specifies CASSLLNQPQHF.

This clone has more than one count but fewer than ten. The chain recombines TRBV7-2 with TRBJ1-4; TRBD1 might be the D (6 bases). Per germline, CDR1 SGHTA and CDR2 FQGNSA. Trimming cost V 6 bases and J 8 bases, with 13 bases left between them. The CDR3 contains 13 residues. Here the CDR3 DNA reads TGTGCCAGCAGGGCAGGGACAAGGGAAAAACTGTTTTTT. Its protein is CASRAGTREKLFF.

V gene TRBV7-9 combines with J gene TRBJ1-2, with D unclear. Germline V gene lookup returns CDR1 SEHNR and CDR2 FQNEAQ (reference sequence). The CDR3 is 13 residues long. The V and J ends lost 1 base and 3 bases respectively, with 6 bases between them. The CDR3 is CASSLDSHYGYTF. As DNA, the CDR3 is TGTGCCAGCAGCTTAGACAGTCACTATGGCTACACCTTC. The full variable domain, rest sourced from reference TRBV7-9 and TRBJ1-2, is DTGVSQNPRHKITKRGQNVTFRCDPISEHNRLYWYRQTLGQGPEFLTYFQNEAQLEKSRLLSDRFSAERPKGSFSTLEIQRTEQGDSAMYLCASSLDSHYGYTFGSGTRLTVV.

The genes are TRBV2 and TRBJ2-7, with D unclear. V was cut by 5 bases and J by 6 bases, with 14 bases left in between. The CDR3 is 13 amino acids. Per the germline V gene, CDR1 is SNHLY and CDR2 is FYNNEI. The CDR3, as DNA: TGTGCCAGCAGTCCACCCAACGCGCGCGAGCAGTACTTC. It is translated as CASSPPNAREQYF. The full variable domain, completed using reference TRBV2 and TRBJ2-7, is EPEVTQTPSHQVTQMGQEVILRCVPISNHLYFYWYRQILGQKVEFLVSFYNNEISEKSEIFDDQFSVERPDGSNFTLKIRSTKLEDSAMYFCASSPPNAREQYFGPGTRLTVT.

The V and J genes are TRBV6-5 and TRBJ1-2; 9 nucleotides line up with TRBD1. J lost 5 bases, V lost 10 bases, and 2 bases had no gene match. There are 11 residues in the CDR3. Germline CDR1 and CDR2: MNHEY and SVGAGI. The CDR3 nucleotides read TGTGCCACCGGACAGGGGTATGGCTACACCTTC. Translation gives CATGQGYGYTF.

The rearrangement links TRBV29-1 to TRBJ2-5; 8 positions match TRBD2. CDR1 SQVTM and CDR2 ANQGSEA come from the germline V gene. The CDR3 spans 15 residues. J gave up 5 bases and V 6 bases, and 14 bases lay outside the gene matches. This chain's CDR3 is CSVASRGGRGETQYF. CDR3 coding DNA: TGCAGCGTAGCCTCCCGGGGGGGTAGAGGGGAGACCCAGTACTTC.

The rearrangement joins TRBV7-6 to TRBJ2-3; the D gene is possibly TRBD2 (6 bases). This CDR3 has 14 residues. CDR1 is SGHVS and CDR2 is FNYEAQ in the germline V gene. Trimming pared 1 base from V and 6 bases from J, leaving 11 bases between. Written as DNA, the CDR3 is TGTGCCAGCAGCTTAGATGGCGGGGTCGATACGCAGTATTTT. Residues: CASSLDGGVDTQYF.